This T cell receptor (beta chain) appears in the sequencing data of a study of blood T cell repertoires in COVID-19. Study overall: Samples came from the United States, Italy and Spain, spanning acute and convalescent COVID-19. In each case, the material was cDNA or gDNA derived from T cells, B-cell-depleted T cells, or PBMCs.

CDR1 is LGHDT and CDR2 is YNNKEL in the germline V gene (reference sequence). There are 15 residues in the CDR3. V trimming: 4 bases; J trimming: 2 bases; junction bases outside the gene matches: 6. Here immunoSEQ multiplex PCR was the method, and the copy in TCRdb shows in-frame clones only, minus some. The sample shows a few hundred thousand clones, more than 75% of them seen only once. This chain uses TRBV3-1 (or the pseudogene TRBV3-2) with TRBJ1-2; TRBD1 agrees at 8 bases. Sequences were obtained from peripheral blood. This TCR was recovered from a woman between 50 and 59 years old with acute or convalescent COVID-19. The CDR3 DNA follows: TGTGCCAGCAGCCCCGGACAGGGAAGCAACTATGGCTACACCTTC. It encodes CASSPGQGSNYGYTF.